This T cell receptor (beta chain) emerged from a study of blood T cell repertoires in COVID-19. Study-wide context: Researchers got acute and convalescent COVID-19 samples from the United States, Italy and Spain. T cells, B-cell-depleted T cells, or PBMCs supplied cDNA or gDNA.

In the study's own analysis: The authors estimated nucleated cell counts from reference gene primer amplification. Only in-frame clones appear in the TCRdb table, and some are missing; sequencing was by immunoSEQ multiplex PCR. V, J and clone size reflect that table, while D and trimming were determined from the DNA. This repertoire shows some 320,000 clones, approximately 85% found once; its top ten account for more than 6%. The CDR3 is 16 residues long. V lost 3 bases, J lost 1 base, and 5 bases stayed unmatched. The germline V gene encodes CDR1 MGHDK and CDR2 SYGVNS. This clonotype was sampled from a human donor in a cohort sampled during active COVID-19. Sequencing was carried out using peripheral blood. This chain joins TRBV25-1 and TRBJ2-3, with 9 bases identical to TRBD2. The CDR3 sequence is CASSEGVAGGTDTQYF. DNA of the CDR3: TGTGCCAGCAGTGAGGGGGTAGCGGGGGGCACAGATACGCAGTATTTT.